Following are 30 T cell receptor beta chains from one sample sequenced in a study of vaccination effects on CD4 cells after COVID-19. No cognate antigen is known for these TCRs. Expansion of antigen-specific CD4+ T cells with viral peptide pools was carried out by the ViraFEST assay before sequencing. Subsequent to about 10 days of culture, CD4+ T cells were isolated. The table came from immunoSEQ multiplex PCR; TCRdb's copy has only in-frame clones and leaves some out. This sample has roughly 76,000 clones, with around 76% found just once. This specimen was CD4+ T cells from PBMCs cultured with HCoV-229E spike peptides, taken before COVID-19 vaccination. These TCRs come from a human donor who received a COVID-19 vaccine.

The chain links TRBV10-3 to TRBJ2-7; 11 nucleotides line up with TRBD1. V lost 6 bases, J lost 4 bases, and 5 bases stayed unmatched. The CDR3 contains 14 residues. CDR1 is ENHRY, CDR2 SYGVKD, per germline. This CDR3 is CAISRTGGAYEQYV. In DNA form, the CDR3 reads TGTGCCATCAGCCGGACAGGGGGCGCGTACGAGCAGTACGTC.

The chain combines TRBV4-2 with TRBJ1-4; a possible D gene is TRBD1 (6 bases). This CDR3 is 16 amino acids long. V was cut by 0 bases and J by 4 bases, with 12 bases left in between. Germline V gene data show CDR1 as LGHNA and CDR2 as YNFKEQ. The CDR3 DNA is TGTGCCAGCAGCCAAGATCTTCGGACAGTTAATGAAAAACTGTTTTTT. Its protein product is CASSQDLRTVNEKLFF.

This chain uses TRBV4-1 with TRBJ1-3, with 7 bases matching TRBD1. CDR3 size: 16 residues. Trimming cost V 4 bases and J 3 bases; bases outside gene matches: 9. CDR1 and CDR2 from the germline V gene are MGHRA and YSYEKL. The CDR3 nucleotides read TGCGCCAGCAGCCTCCACCCTGACAGGGATGGAAACACCATATATTTT. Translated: CASSLHPDRDGNTIYF.

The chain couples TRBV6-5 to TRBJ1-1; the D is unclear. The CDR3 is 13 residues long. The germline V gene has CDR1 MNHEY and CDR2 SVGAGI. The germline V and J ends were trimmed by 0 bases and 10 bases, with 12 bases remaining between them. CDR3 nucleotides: TGTGCCAGCAGTTACTCAGGAAGCCCCCCAGCTTTCTTT. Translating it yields CASSYSGSPPAFF.

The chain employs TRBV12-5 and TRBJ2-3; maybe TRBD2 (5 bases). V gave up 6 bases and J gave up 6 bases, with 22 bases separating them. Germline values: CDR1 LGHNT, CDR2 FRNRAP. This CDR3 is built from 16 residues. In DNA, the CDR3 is TGTGCTAGTGGCCAGAGAGGACTTCTACGTCAGGATACGCAGTATTTT. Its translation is CASGQRGLLRQDTQYF.

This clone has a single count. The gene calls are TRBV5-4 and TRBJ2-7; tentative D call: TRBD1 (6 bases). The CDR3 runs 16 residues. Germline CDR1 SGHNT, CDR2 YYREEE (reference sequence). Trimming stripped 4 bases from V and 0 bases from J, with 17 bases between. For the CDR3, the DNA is TGTGCCAGCAGCCATAAAGGGGGACAAAGCTCCTACGAGCAGTACGTC. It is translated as CASSHKGGQSSYEQYV.

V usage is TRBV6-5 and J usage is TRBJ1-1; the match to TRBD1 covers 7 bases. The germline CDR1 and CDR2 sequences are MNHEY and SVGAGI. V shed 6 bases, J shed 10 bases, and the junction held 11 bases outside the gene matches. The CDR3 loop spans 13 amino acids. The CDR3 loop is CASRVTGELRAFF. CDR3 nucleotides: TGTGCCAGCAGGGTAACAGGGGAGTTACGAGCTTTCTTT.

The CDR3 region is CASTHQRGYQAGELFF. CDR3 DNA sequence: TGTGCCAGCACTCACCAGCGAGGGTATCAGGCCGGGGAGCTGTTTTTT. The gene calls are TRBV13 and TRBJ2-2; D possibly corresponds to TRBD2 (5 bases). Germline CDR1 and CDR2: PRHDT and FYEKMQ (reference sequence). The V end was cut by 7 bases, the J end by 6 bases, with 21 bases between. The CDR3 extends over 16 amino acids.

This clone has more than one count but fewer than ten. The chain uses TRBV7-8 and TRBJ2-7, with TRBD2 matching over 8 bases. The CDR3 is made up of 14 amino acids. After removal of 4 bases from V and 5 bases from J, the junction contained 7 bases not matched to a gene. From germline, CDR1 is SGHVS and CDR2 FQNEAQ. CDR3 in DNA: TGTGCCAGCAGCTCACGGGAGGGATCTCACGAGCAGTACGTC. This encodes CASSSREGSHEQYV.

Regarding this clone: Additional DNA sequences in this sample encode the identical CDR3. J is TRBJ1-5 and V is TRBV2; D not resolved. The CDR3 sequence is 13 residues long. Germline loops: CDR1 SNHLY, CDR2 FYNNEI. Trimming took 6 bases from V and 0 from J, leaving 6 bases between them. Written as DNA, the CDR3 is TGTGCCAGCAGATGGGATAGCAATCAGCCCCAGCATTTT. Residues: CASRWDSNQPQHF.

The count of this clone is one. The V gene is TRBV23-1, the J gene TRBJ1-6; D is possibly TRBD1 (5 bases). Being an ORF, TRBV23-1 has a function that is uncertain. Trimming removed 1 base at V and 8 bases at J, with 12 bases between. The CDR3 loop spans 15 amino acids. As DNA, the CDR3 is TGCGCCAGCAGTCAATATAAGGGGAAGGATTCACCCCTCCACTTT. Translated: CASSQYKGKDSPLHF.

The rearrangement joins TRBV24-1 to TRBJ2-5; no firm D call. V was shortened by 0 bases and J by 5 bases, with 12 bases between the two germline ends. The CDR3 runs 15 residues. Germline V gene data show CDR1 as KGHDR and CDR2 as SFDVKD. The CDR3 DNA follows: TGTGCCACCAGTGATTTGATGGGCGGCAGGGAGACCCAGTACTTC. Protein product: CATSDLMGGRETQYF.

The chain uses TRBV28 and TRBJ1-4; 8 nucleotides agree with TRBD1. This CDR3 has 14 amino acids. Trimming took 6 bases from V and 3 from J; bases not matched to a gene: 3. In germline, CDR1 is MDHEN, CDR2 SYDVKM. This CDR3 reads CASSQTGANEKLFF. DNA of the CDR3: TGTGCCAGCAGCCAGACAGGGGCTAATGAAAAACTGTTTTTT.

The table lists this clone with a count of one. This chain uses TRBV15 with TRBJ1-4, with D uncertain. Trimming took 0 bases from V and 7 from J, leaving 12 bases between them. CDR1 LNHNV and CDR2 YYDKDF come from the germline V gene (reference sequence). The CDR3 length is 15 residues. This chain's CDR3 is CATSRDTMSGEKLFF. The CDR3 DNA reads TGTGCCACCAGCAGAGATACTATGTCGGGTGAAAAACTGTTTTTT.

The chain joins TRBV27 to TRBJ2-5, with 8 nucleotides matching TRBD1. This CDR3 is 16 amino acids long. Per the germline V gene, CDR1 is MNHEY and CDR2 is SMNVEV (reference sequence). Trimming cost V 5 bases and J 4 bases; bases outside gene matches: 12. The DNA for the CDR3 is TGTGCCAGCAGTCTTCTTTCAGGACAGGGACGAGAGACCCAGTACTTC. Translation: CASSLLSGQGRETQYF.

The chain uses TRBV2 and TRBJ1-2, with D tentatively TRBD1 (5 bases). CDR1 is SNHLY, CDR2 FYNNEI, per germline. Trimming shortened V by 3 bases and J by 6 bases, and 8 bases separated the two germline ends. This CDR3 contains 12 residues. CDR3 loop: CASSDWGNGYTF. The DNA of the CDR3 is TGTGCCAGCAGTGATTGGGGGAATGGCTACACCTTC. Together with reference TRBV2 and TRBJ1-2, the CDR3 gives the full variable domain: EPEVTQTPSHQVTQMGQEVILRCVPISNHLYFYWYRQILGQKVEFLVSFYNNEISEKSEIFDDQFSVERPDGSNFTLKIRSTKLEDSAMYFCASSDWGNGYTFGSGTRLTVV.

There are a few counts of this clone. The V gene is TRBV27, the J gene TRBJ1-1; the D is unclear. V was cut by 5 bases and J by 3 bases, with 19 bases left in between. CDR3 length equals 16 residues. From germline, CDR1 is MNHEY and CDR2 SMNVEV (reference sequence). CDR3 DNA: TGTGCCAGCAGTCCCTTCCTCGACGTGTCGGACACTGAAGCTTTCTTT. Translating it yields CASSPFLDVSDTEAFF.

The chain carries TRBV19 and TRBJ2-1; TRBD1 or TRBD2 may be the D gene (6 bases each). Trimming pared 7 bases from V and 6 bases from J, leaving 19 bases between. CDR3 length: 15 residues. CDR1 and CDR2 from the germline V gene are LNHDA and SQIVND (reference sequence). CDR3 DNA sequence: TGTGCCAGTACTTGGAGGGGGGCCCGGAGCAATGAGCAGTTCTTC. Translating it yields CASTWRGARSNEQFF.

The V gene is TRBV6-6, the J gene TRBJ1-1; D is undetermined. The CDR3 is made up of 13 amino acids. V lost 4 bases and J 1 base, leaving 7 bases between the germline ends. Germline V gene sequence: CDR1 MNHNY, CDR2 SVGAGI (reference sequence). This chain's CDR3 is CASSSNRNTEAFF. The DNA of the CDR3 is TGTGCCAGCAGTTCAAACAGGAACACTGAAGCTTTCTTT.

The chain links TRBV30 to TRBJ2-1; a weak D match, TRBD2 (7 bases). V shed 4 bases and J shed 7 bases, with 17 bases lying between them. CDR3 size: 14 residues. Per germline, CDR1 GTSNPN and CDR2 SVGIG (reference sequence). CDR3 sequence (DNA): TGTGCCTGGACTGTAACAGGGAGGGTAAATGAGCAGTTCTTC. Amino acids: CAWTVTGRVNEQFF. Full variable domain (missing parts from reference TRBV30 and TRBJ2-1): SQTIHQWPATLVQPVGSPLSLECTVEGTSNPNLYWYRQAAGRGLQLLFYSVGIGQISSEVPQNLSASRPQDRQFILSSKKLLLSDSGFYLCAWTVTGRVNEQFFGPGTRLTVL.

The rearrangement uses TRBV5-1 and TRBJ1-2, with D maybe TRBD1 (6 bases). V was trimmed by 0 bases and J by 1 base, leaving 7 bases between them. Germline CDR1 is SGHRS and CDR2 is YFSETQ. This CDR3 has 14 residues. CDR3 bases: TGCGCCAGCAGCTTGGGACAGGATAACTATGGCTACACCTTC. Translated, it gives CASSLGQDNYGYTF. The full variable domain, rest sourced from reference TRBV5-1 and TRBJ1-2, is KAGVTQTPRYLIKTRGQQVTLSCSPISGHRSVSWYQQTPGQGLQFLFEYFSETQRNKGNFPGRFSGRQFSNSRSEMNVSTLELGDSALYLCASSLGQDNYGYTFGSGTRLTVV.

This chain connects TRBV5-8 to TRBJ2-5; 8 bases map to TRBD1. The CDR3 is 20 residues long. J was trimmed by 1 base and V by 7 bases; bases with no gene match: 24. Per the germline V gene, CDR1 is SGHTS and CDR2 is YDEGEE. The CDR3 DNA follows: TGTGCCAGCCCGAATGGCTGGGCAGGGGGCCGGGGGTCCTCCCAAGAGACCCAGTACTTC. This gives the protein CASPNGWAGGRGSSQETQYF. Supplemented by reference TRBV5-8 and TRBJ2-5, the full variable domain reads EAGVTQSPTHLIKTRGQQATLRCSPISGHTSVYWYQQALGLGLQFLLWYDEGEERNRGNFPPRFSGRQFPNYSSELNVNALELEDSALYLCASPNGWAGGRGSSQETQYFGPGTRLLVL.

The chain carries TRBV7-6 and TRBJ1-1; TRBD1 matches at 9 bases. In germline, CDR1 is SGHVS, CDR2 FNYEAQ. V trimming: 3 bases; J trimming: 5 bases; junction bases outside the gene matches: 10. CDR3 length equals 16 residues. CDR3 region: CASSLGQGATWTEAFF. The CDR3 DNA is TGTGCCAGCAGCTTGGGACAGGGCGCTACGTGGACTGAAGCTTTCTTT.

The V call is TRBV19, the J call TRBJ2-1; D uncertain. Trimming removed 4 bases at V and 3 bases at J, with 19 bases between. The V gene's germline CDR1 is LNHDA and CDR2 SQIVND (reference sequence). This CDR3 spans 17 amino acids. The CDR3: CASSTLDGANLYNEQFF. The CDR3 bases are TGTGCCAGTAGTACACTCGACGGAGCCAATCTCTACAATGAGCAGTTCTTC.

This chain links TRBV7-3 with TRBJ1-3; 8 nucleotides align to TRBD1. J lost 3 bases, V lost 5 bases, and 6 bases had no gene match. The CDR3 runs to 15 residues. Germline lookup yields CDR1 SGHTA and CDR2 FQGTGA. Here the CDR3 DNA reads TGTGCCAGCAGCGAGACAGGGGACGGTGGAAACACCATATATTTT. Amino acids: CASSETGDGGNTIYF.

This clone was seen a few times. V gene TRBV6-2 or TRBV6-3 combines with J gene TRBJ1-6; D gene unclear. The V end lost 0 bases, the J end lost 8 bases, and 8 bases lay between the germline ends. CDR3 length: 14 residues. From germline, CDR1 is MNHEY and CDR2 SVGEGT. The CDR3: CASSYSFGDSPLHF. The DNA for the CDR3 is TGTGCCAGCAGTTACTCGTTTGGAGATTCACCCCTCCACTTT.

CDR3: CASSLDSADSNQPQHF. The CDR3 DNA reads as TGTGCCAGCAGCTTGGACTCAGCAGATAGCAATCAGCCCCAGCATTTT. The chain combines TRBV7-2 with TRBJ1-5; D is uncertain. V was shortened by 3 bases and J by 0 bases, with 12 bases between the two germline ends. The CDR3 has 16 residues. Germline V gene lookup returns CDR1 SGHTA and CDR2 FQGNSA.

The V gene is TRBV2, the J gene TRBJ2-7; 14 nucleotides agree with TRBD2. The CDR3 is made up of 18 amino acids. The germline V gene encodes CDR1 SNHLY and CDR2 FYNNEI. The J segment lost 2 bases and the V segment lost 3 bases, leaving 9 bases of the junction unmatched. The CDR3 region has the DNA TGTGCCAGCAGTGACCTGGGACTAGCGGGGGCCCGAGCCTACGAGCAGTACGTC. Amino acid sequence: CASSDLGLAGARAYEQYV.

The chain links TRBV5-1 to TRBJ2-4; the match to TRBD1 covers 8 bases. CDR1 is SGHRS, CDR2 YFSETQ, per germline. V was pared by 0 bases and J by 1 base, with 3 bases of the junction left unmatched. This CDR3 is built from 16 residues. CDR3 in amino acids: CASSLAGGLAKNIQYF. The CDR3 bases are TGCGCCAGCAGCTTGGCAGGGGGCTTGGCCAAAAACATTCAGTACTTC.

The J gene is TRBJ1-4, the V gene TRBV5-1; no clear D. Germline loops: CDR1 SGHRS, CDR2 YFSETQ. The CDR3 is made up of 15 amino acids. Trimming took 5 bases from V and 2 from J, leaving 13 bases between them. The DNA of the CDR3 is TGCGCCAGCAGGGGTAGGACGGATACTAATGAAAAACTGTTTTTT. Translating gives CASRGRTDTNEKLFF.